The 13 T cell receptor beta chains in this list originate from one sample, sequenced in a study of CD8 T cell repertoires and HIV-1 epitope variants (dated by TCRdb to about 2020). Library prep was done by the immunoSEQ multiplex PCR assay. The table was pulled from immuneACCESS by TCRdb, which kept in-frame rearrangements only. Such tables lose some clones; where checked, under half of the loss comes from unresolved V genes, and the rest has no known cause. The sample data list 5,000 or so clones, and around 63% of these were observed just once. About 42% of the sample is held by the ten biggest clonotypes. These receptors' targets are unknown. Sequenced sample: cultured CD8+ T cells derived from PBMCs. The receptors shown here come from a male donor with HIV.

The V and J genes are TRBV2 and TRBJ2-7; D call uncertain. The CDR3 runs 14 residues. Trimming left V 3 bases short and J 3 bases short, with 12 bases between. CDR1 is SNHLY and CDR2 is FYNNEI in the germline V gene. CDR3 nucleotide sequence: TGTGCCAGCAGTGACGAGCTCGAGATCTACGAGCAGTACTTC. This gives the protein CASSDELEIYEQYF.

This chain uses TRBV5-1 with TRBJ1-2; 9 nucleotides match TRBD1. The CDR3 is 14 residues long. In germline, CDR1 is SGHRS, CDR2 YFSETQ. V dropped 6 bases and J dropped 2; count of bases not matched to a gene: 5. The CDR3 DNA is TGCGCCAGCACCGGGACAGGGATGAACTATGGCTACACCTTC. Translation: CASTGTGMNYGYTF.

The genes are TRBV9 and TRBJ1-2; D ambiguous. Trimming pared 0 bases from V and 3 bases from J, leaving 9 bases between. CDR3 length: 14 residues. Germline V CDR1 and CDR2: SGDLS, YYNGEE. CDR3 loop: CASSVAALDYGYTF. The CDR3 nucleotides are TGTGCCAGCAGCGTAGCTGCTCTAGACTATGGCTACACCTTC.

As DNA, the CDR3 is TGTGCCAGCTCAACGGGCGGGGGGGGCACAGATACGCAGTATTTT. Residues: CASSTGGGGTDTQYF. The chain carries TRBV4-2 and TRBJ2-3, with 9 bases matching TRBD2. Germline CDR1 reads LGHNA; CDR2 reads YNFKEQ. CDR3 size: 15 residues. Losses at the gene ends were 8 bases for V and 1 base for J; bases not matched to a gene: 7.

The rearrangement joins TRBV7-3 to TRBJ2-1; 10 positions agree with TRBD2. CDR3 length: 17 residues. V trimming: 3 bases; J trimming: 4 bases; junction bases outside the gene matches: 9. In germline, CDR1 is SGHTA, CDR2 FQGTGA. The CDR3 DNA reads as TGTGCCAGCAGCTTCTCATTAGCGGGGGGTGTATACAATGAGCAGTTCTTC. Residues: CASSFSLAGGVYNEQFF.

The V call is TRBV7-9, the J call TRBJ2-1; the D gene is possibly TRBD2 (5 bases). Germline V CDR1 and CDR2: SEHNR, FQNEAQ (reference sequence). CDR3 length: 14 amino acids. V dropped 0 bases and J dropped 6 bases, with 9 bases sitting between them. CDR3 residues: CASSLAGSSNEQFF. The CDR3, as DNA: TGTGCCAGCAGCTTAGCTGGGAGCTCCAATGAGCAGTTCTTC.

The rearrangement links TRBV7-9 to TRBJ2-3; 11 nucleotides agree with TRBD2. The CDR3 runs 15 residues. The germline gives CDR1 SEHNR, CDR2 FQNEAQ (reference sequence). J was trimmed by 4 bases and V by 5 bases; bases with no gene match: 5. The DNA of the CDR3 is TGTGCCAGCAGCACTACTAGCGGGGGACCAGATACGCAGTATTTT. Translation gives CASSTTSGGPDTQYF.

The CDR3 bases are TGTGCCAGCAGTTTGGGGAGGAACACTGAAGCTTTCTTT. Its translation: CASSLGRNTEAFF. V is TRBV28 and J is TRBJ1-1; D remains unclear. CDR1 and CDR2 (germline): MDHEN, SYDVKM. The length of the CDR3 is 13 residues. Trimming removed 3 bases from V and 1 base from J, with 6 bases in between.

This clone was seen only a few times. V and J are TRBV11-2 and TRBJ1-2; D is possibly TRBD1 (6 bases). Germline CDR1 is SGHAT and CDR2 is FQNNGV. The CDR3 totals 15 residues. The ends were cut back, 5 bases at V and 5 bases at J, with 18 bases in the middle. The CDR3 DNA is TGTGCCAGCAGCCCTCCAGGGGTTCAAACTTATGGCTACACCTTC. Its protein is CASSPPGVQTYGYTF.

This rearrangement joins TRBV7-9 to TRBJ2-2, with a possible D match to TRBD1 (6 bases). CDR1 and CDR2 from the germline V gene are SEHNR and FQNEAQ (reference sequence). The CDR3 sequence is 15 residues long. The germline V and J ends were trimmed by 3 bases and 2 bases, with 10 bases remaining between them. Here the CDR3 reads CASSFPQGNTGELFF. CDR3 in DNA: TGTGCCAGCAGCTTCCCACAGGGTAACACCGGGGAGCTGTTTTTT.

This clone was detected a few times. This chain joins TRBV19 and TRBJ2-7; TRBD1 matches at 7 bases. CDR1 LNHDA and CDR2 SQIVND come from the germline V gene (reference sequence). The CDR3 contains 16 residues. The ends lost 5 bases at V and 0 bases at J; junction bases unmatched: 10. CDR3 bases: TGTGCCAGTAGTTTAGTCCGGGACAGCGACTCCTACGAGCAGTACTTC. This gives the protein CASSLVRDSDSYEQYF.

V and J are TRBV4-3 and TRBJ2-3; D gene ambiguous. The germline V gene has CDR1 LGHNA and CDR2 YSLEER. The CDR3 covers 15 residues. The V end was cut by 3 bases, the J end by 4 bases, with 14 bases between. The CDR3 reads CASSHAQIKADTQYF. The CDR3 nucleotides read TGCGCCAGCAGCCACGCCCAGATAAAGGCAGATACGCAGTATTTT.

This clone was observed a few times. This chain links TRBV15 with TRBJ2-7; TRBD2 aligns across 9 bases. The CDR3 totals 17 residues. V shed 1 base, J shed 0 bases, and the junction held 7 bases outside the gene matches. CDR1 and CDR2 from the germline V gene are LNHNV and YYDKDF (reference sequence). CDR3 bases: TGTGCCACCAGCAGAGCAACCTTAGCGGGGGACTCCTACGAGCAGTACTTC. Its protein product is CATSRATLAGDSYEQYF.